Below, 6 T cell receptor beta chains from the same sample are listed, as sequenced in a study of T cells after yellow fever vaccination. MiXCR was run by TCRdb on the 5' RACE reads, yielding one entry per CDR3 protein. The sample consists of a few hundred thousand distinct CDR3 sequences, approximately 21% of them appearing once. The material was PBMCs, obtained 15 days after the yellow fever booster vaccination. The receptor source for this set is a young man who received the YFV17D yellow fever vaccine.

V gene TRBV20-1 combines with J gene TRBJ2-3; 10 positions agree with TRBD2. Losses at the gene ends were 0 bases for V and 5 bases for J; bases not matched to a gene: 5. Germline CDR1 and CDR2: DFQATT and SNEGSKA (reference sequence). CDR3 size: 15 residues. Here the CDR3 DNA reads TGCAGTGCTAGAGAGGCGGGACTAGCGAGAGATACGCAGTATTTT. This gives the protein CSAREAGLARDTQYF.

CDR3 residues: CASSFNRGSPDTQYF. The CDR3 DNA sequence: TGTGCCAGCAGCTTTAATCGGGGCTCCCCCGATACGCAGTATTTT. The rearrangement links TRBV5-4 to TRBJ2-3; D tentatively reads TRBD1 or TRBD2 (5 bases each). CDR3 length: 15 residues. From germline, CDR1 is SGHNT and CDR2 YYREEE (reference sequence). V was cut by 2 bases and J by 6 bases, with 16 bases left in between.

This clonotype showed up just once. This rearrangement joins TRBV5-1 to TRBJ2-5; perhaps TRBD2 as D (6 bases). Germline assignment: CDR1 SGHRS and CDR2 YFSETQ. Trimming took 1 base from V and 4 from J, leaving 14 bases between them. This CDR3 contains 15 residues. The CDR3 DNA sequence: TGCGCCAGCAGCTTGATCACAGGAGGGAGAGAGACCCAGTACTTC. The encoded protein is CASSLITGGRETQYF.

By its share, this clonotype is medium-sized. V and J are TRBV5-1 and TRBJ2-1; either TRBD1 or TRBD2 may supply D (5 bases each). V gave up 6 bases and J gave up 1 base, with 20 bases separating them. Germline CDR1 and CDR2: SGHRS and YFSETQ. The CDR3 runs 17 residues. Here the CDR3 reads CASTTGAWTGSYNEQFF. CDR3 nucleotide sequence: TGCGCCAGCACCACTGGGGCCTGGACTGGGTCCTACAATGAGCAGTTCTTC.

The rearrangement links TRBV20-1 to TRBJ2-1, with 7 bases fitting TRBD2. The CDR3 is made up of 13 amino acids. CDR1 is DFQATT and CDR2 is SNEGSKA in the germline V gene (reference sequence). V gave up 8 bases and J gave up 9 bases; unmatched junction bases: 13. The CDR3, as DNA: TGCAGTTCCCTCTCGGGGAGGGTCACTGAGCAGTTCTTC. It is translated as CSSLSGRVTEQFF.

The chain combines TRBV9 with TRBJ2-3; possibly TRBD1 or TRBD2 for D (5 bases each). The length of the CDR3 is 15 residues. CDR1 and CDR2 (germline): SGDLS, YYNGEE. V lost 1 base, J lost 11 bases, and 20 bases lay in between. The CDR3 coding sequence is TGTGCCAGCAGCGTAAGGCCCTTGGGAGCAGGGAGGCAGTATTTT. Translating it yields CASSVRPLGAGRQYF.